The TCR beta chain under discussion was sequenced for a study of human T cells and chemical hapten exposure. Per the original data handling: Per-sample TCR counts ranged from about 23,224 to 750,000, median about 100,000. A single record per CDR3 protein comes from TCRdb applying MiXCR to the 5' RACE reads. The V and J calls, along with clone size, are taken from TCRdb and not from the paper's own processing. The table shows around 140,000 distinct CDR3 sequences, with roughly 4% occurring only once. The sample holds many counts of this clonotype. Germline CDR1 is DFQATT and CDR2 is SNEGSKA (reference sequence). Trimming removed 0 bases from V and 3 bases from J, with 11 bases in between. The CDR3 sequence is 14 residues long. Researchers extracted total RNA from unfractionated whole blood.

The receptor was derived from a female donor in good health. V gene TRBV20-1 combines with J gene TRBJ1-2, with D perhaps TRBD1 (5 bases). This CDR3 is CSARDSDTHYGYTF. CDR3 DNA sequence: TGCAGTGCTAGAGATTCGGACACTCACTATGGCTACACCTTC.